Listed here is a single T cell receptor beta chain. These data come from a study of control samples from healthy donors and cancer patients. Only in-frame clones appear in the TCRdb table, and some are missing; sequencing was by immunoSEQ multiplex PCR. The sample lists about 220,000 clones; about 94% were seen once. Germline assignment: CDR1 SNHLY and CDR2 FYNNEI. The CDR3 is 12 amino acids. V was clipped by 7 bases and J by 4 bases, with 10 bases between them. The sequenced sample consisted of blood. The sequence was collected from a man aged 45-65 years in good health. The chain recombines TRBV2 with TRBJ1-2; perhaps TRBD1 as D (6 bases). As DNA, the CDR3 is TGTGCCAGCACCCTGGACAGCTATGGCTACACCTTC. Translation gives CASTLDSYGYTF.